A single sample gave rise to the 2 T cell receptor beta chains below, sequenced in a study of blood T cell repertoires in COVID-19. Data came from immunoSEQ multiplex PCR; TCRdb stores just in-frame clones and leaves some out. The sample shows under 500,000 clones, about 90% of them seen only once. Sequencing was carried out using PBMCs or T cells enriched from blood (not recorded which). Receptor source: a woman younger than 30 with acute COVID-19.

The rearrangement links TRBV7-3 to TRBJ2-2; possible D gene TRBD2, 6 bases. The CDR3 is 17 residues long. The ends were cut back, 2 bases at V and 6 bases at J, with 19 bases in the middle. Germline V lookup: CDR1 SGHTA, CDR2 FQGTGA. CDR3 protein: CASSLGRTEGGSGELFF. The CDR3 DNA is TGTGCCAGCAGCTTAGGAAGGACGGAGGGTGGATCCGGGGAGCTGTTTTTT.

The rearrangement joins TRBV6-4 to TRBJ2-1, with a possible D match to TRBD1 (6 bases). Germline V gives CDR1 MRHNA, CDR2 SNTAGT. Trimming took 5 bases from V and 9 from J, leaving 14 bases between them. The CDR3 is made up of 13 amino acids. The CDR3 coding sequence is TGTGCCAGCAGTTACGGACAGCAAGGTGAGCAGTTCTTC. Translation: CASSYGQQGEQFF.